Listed below are T cell receptor beta chains from one sample, sequenced in a study of T cells in Graves' hyperthyroidism and ophthalmopathy. MiXCR, run by TCRdb on the multiplex PCR reads, gives a single entry per CDR3 protein. This table has 500,000 to 550,000 distinct CDR3 sequences, 15% to 20% appearing once. Sample: blood. These TCRs come from a man aged 40-49 years with Graves' ophthalmopathy. The CDR3 runs from the conserved cysteine through the conserved F or W. The order of the fields is V gene, CDR3 length, CDR3 protein.

TRBV18,13,CASSRAGGTEAFF
TRBV2,15,CASSEVLLMGYGYTF
TRBV6-2/TRBV6-3,13,CASRGFSFYGYTF
TRBV7-8,14,CASRNGDPGSAQYF
TRBV3-1,13,CASSQVGVYEQYF
TRBV5-1,16,CASRARGLAGADTQYF
TRBV7-2,13,CASSTISRDTQYF
TRBV20-1,12,CSARGVSETQYF
TRBV7-9,19,CASSPTGTSGSPVSYEQYF
TRBV29-1,11,CSVDRTGELFF
TRBV5-1,14,CASSFEQGHTEAFF
TRBV10-3,17,CAISEGLAGGPYGELFF
TRBV5-1,15,CASSFGPSSLAEAFF
TRBV12-3/TRBV12-4,14,CASRLGQGGYIQYF
TRBV20-1,12,CSARAGPGGYTF
TRBV5-1,15,CASSLGRSADTEAFF
TRBV10-2,12,CASSERHQPQHF
TRBV20-1,15,CSARPQGTLGETQYF
TRBV28,14,CASRTTGGYYEQYF
TRBV30,13,CAWRGHLNTEAFF
TRBV15,15,CATSQRGAGTGELFF
TRBV30,14,CAWGAQSNIHGYTF
TRBV2,13,CASSSLWGGELFF
TRBV7-2,17,CASSFKAFSRTTYEQYF
TRBV7-6,16,CASSLALGANYNEQFF
TRBV20-1,14,CSAGGHRGTNTQYF